This entry lists 26 T cell receptor beta chains sequenced from one sample in a study of Graves' ophthalmopathy and Graves' hyperthyroidism. RNA transcripts were the template, and TCR beta CDR3 regions were amplified from them. The workflow started with a first-round RT-PCR run with HTBI primers and then moved on to a second-round multiplex PCR. TCRdb re-derived calls from the multiplex PCR reads in MiXCR, one entry per CDR3 protein. The sample consists of more than 1,000,000 distinct CDR3 sequences, less than 45% of them appearing once. What was sequenced was peripheral blood or thyroid tissue (not recorded which). Receptors were obtained from an adult man with Graves' hyperthyroidism.

The rearrangement joins TRBV7-9 to TRBJ1-2; tentative D call: TRBD1 (5 bases). The CDR3 spans 17 residues. V lost 5 bases and J lost 2, with 21 bases in between. Per germline, CDR1 SEHNR and CDR2 FQNEAQ (reference sequence). The CDR3 bases are TGTGCCAGCAGCCCGGCCCCCTTAAGACAGAGAAACTATGGCTACACCTTC. Translation gives CASSPAPLRQRNYGYTF. The full variable domain, its missing parts supplied by reference TRBV7-9 and TRBJ1-2, is DTGVSQNPRHKITKRGQNVTFRCDPISEHNRLYWYRQTLGQGPEFLTYFQNEAQLEKSRLLSDRFSAERPKGSFSTLEIQRTEQGDSAMYLCASSPAPLRQRNYGYTFGSGTRLTVV.

This clonotype was recorded many times. This chain links TRBV4-2 with TRBJ1-2, with D perhaps matching TRBD1 (5 bases). The ends were cut back, 4 bases at V and 2 bases at J, with 14 bases in the middle. Germline V gene data show CDR1 as LGHNA and CDR2 as YNFKEQ. The CDR3 is 15 residues long. CDR3 nucleotides: TGTGCCAGCAGCCCCGGGAGGGGTCAGAACTATGGCTACACCTTC. Translating gives CASSPGRGQNYGYTF.

Here the CDR3 reads CASSEGTSGRHEQYF. The CDR3 DNA sequence: TGTGCCAGCAGTGAGGGGACTAGCGGTCGACACGAGCAGTACTTC. The V and J genes are TRBV13 and TRBJ2-5; TRBD2 matches 11 bases. The J call may not be correct, given that the DNA end is closer to TRBJ2-7. The CDR3 contains 15 residues. The germline V gene has CDR1 PRHDT and CDR2 FYEKMQ (reference sequence).

Worth noting for this clonotype: One base away lies a much larger clone, so this may be a sequencing read error. The V call is TRBV12-3 or TRBV12-4, the J call TRBJ1-2, with a weak D call TRBD1 (6 bases). The CDR3 spans 12 residues. CDR3 sequence: CASRRRQDGCTF. The CDR3 coding sequence is TGTGCCAGCAGACGGCGACAGGATGGCTGCACCTTC.

The table lists this clonotype with a few counts. One end of the junction does not line up with germline, which may come from a read error. This rearrangement joins TRBV10-3 to TRBJ2-5; D might be TRBD2 (6 bases). Per the germline V gene, CDR1 is ENHRY and CDR2 is SYGVKD. This CDR3 is 17 amino acids long. Here the CDR3 reads CASSYGSGTGSQETQYF. CDR3 sequence (DNA): TGTGCCAGCAGTTACGGTAGTGGGACTGGGTCTCAAGAGACCCAGTACTTC.

This rearrangement joins TRBV20-1 to TRBJ2-5; no reliable D call. The CDR3 has 11 residues. Trimming pared 7 bases from V and 2 bases from J, leaving 8 bases between. Germline V CDR1 and CDR2: DFQATT, SNEGSKA (reference sequence). In DNA, the CDR3 is TGCAGTGGGGTGGATCAAGAGACCCAGTACTTC. Its translation: CSGVDQETQYF.

This clonotype was observed at least ten times. This chain connects TRBV13 to TRBJ1-6, with D unresolved. Per germline, CDR1 PRHDT and CDR2 FYEKMQ (reference sequence). The CDR3 runs 15 residues. V was cut by 5 bases and J by 2 bases, with 10 bases left in between. The CDR3 bases are TGTGCCAGCAGCATCCGGCCAACCTATAATTCACCCCTCCACTTT. It translates to CASSIRPTYNSPLHF.

On this clonotype: The germline gene is not matched at one end of the junction; a read error may be the cause. The chain couples TRBV20-1 to TRBJ2-7; the D call may be TRBD1 or TRBD2 (5 bases each). Germline V gene lookup returns CDR1 DFQATT and CDR2 SNEGSKA (reference sequence). This CDR3 region has 13 residues. The CDR3, as DNA: TGCAGTGCGGAGGACACTTACTCCTCCGAGCAGTACTTC. The encoded protein is CSAEDTYSSEQYF.

The table lists this clonotype with a few counts. The gene calls are TRBV29-1 and TRBJ2-7; D perhaps matches TRBD2 (7 bases). Trimming shortened V by 1 base and J by 0 bases, and 22 bases separated the two germline ends. CDR3 length equals 18 residues. The germline V gene has CDR1 SQVTM and CDR2 ANQGSEA. The CDR3 loop is CSVEAFKGGTKPSYEQYF. The CDR3, as DNA: TGCAGCGTTGAAGCTTTCAAGGGGGGGACCAAACCCTCCTACGAGCAGTACTTC.

This clonotype was picked up many times. V gene TRBV10-3 combines with J gene TRBJ1-4; possibly TRBD1 for D (6 bases). Per the germline V gene, CDR1 is ENHRY and CDR2 is SYGVKD. V was pared by 3 bases and J by 4 bases, with 18 bases between. The CDR3 contains 17 residues. DNA for the CDR3: TGTGCCATCAGTGACCCAACGGCGGGACAACTTAATGAAAAACTGTTTTTT. It codes for CAISDPTAGQLNEKLFF.

This clonotype was seen ten or more times. The chain couples TRBV7-9 to TRBJ2-5; D call uncertain. Looked up from germline, CDR1 is SEHNR and CDR2 is FQNEAQ (reference sequence). Trimming cost V 6 bases and J 5 bases, with 13 bases left between them. The CDR3 is 13 amino acids. The CDR3: CASSPRAGETQYF. The CDR3 DNA reads TGTGCCAGCAGTCCCCGGGCTGGGGAGACCCAGTACTTC.

In its sample, this clonotype was seen many times. The chain recombines TRBV4-1 with TRBJ2-5; D is perhaps TRBD2 (5 bases). Trimming took off 1 base at V and 2 bases at J, with 11 bases between the two ends. The CDR3 is made up of 15 amino acids. Germline CDR1 reads MGHRA; CDR2 reads YSYEKL. CDR3 region: CASSQVWTGQETQYF. CDR3 nucleotides: TGCGCCAGCAGCCAAGTGTGGACGGGACAAGAGACCCAGTACTTC.

The chain combines TRBV10-3 with TRBJ1-2; D perhaps matches TRBD1 (6 bases). V was pared by 6 bases and J by 7 bases, with 12 bases between. This CDR3 has 12 residues. In germline, CDR1 is ENHRY, CDR2 SYGVKD. CDR3 residues: CAIREIQGGYTF. The DNA of the CDR3 is TGTGCCATCAGGGAAATACAGGGTGGCTACACCTTC.

This clonotype appeared a few times. The gene calls are TRBV7-2 and TRBJ1-3; D not resolved. This CDR3 spans 15 amino acids. Trimming shortened V by 1 base and J by 4 bases, and 11 bases separated the two germline ends. Looked up from germline, CDR1 is SGHTA and CDR2 is FQGNSA. CDR3 coding DNA: TGTGCCAGCAGCTTAGTTTGGACGGGAGGAAACACCATATATTTT. It specifies CASSLVWTGGNTIYF.

The chain uses TRBV12-3 or TRBV12-4 and TRBJ1-5; 8 bases fit TRBD1. The J segment lost 5 bases and the V segment lost 6 bases, leaving 15 bases of the junction unmatched. The CDR3 is made up of 17 amino acids. The CDR3 region has the DNA TGTGCCAGCAGGCCGGTACGACCTGGGACAGGACATCAGCCCCAGCATTTT. Residues: CASRPVRPGTGHQPQHF.

The table lists this clonotype with many counts. The chain carries TRBV29-1 and TRBJ1-2, with D maybe TRBD1 (6 bases). Between the trimmed V and J ends, which lost 7 bases and 7 bases, there was a span of 16 bases. Germline loops: CDR1 SQVTM, CDR2 ANQGSEA. CDR3 length equals 12 residues. The CDR3 reads CSANREPLGYTF. CDR3 bases: TGCAGCGCCAACAGGGAACCTCTTGGCTACACCTTC. Full variable domain (missing parts from reference TRBV29-1 and TRBJ1-2): SAVISQKPSRDICQRGTSLTIQCQVDSQVTMMFWYRQQPGQSLTLIATANQGSEATYESGFVIDKFPISRPNLTFSTLTVSNMSPEDSSIYLCSANREPLGYTFGSGTRLTVV.

Notes on this clonotype: This clone may be a read error of a much larger clone one base away. The J gene is TRBJ2-2, the V gene TRBV24-1, with 13 nucleotides matching TRBD2. Germline V gene lookup returns CDR1 KGHDR and CDR2 SFDVKD. The CDR3 has 14 residues. The trim removed 11 bases at V and 7 bases at J, leaving 6 bases unmatched. CDR3 loop: CASRGLAGDGELFF. The CDR3, as DNA: TGTGCCAGCAGAGGACTAGCGGGAGACGGGGAGCTGTTTTTT.

Of note for this clonotype: With a much larger clone just one base away, this may be a read error. The CDR3 loop is CTGGGGAGTEAFF. CDR3 DNA: TGTACCGGAGGAGGGGGCGCGGGGACTGAAGCTTTCTTT. V is TRBV7-9 and J is TRBJ1-1; TRBD1 aligns across 7 bases. CDR3 size: 13 residues. Germline V gives CDR1 SEHNR, CDR2 FQNEAQ (reference sequence).

This clonotype was seen repeatedly, ten times or more. The CDR3 DNA sequence: TGTGCCAGTAAATCACAGGGGCATAATGAAAAACTGTTTTTT. Residues: CASKSQGHNEKLFF. The rearrangement uses TRBV12-3 or TRBV12-4 and TRBJ1-4; 7 bases fit TRBD1. With 9 bases clipped from V and 4 bases from J, the junction kept 8 bases outside the gene matches. This CDR3 comprises 14 residues.

This clonotype showed up many times. The chain uses TRBV20-1 and TRBJ1-2, with 7 bases that match TRBD1. The V gene end was trimmed by 7 bases and the J gene end by 8 bases; junction bases not matched to a gene: 22. The germline gives CDR1 DFQATT, CDR2 SNEGSKA (reference sequence). The CDR3 is 16 amino acids. The CDR3: CSVSGQRSPYSGGYTF. The CDR3 DNA reads as TGCAGTGTCTCGGGACAGAGGTCCCCATACTCGGGGGGCTACACCTTC.

This chain uses TRBV10-3 with TRBJ1-1; a possible D gene is TRBD1 (6 bases). Trimming left V 11 bases short and J 4 bases short, with 20 bases between. Germline assignment: CDR1 ENHRY and CDR2 SYGVKD. CDR3 size: 14 residues. The DNA for the CDR3 is TGTGCCTCCCTTGGGGGGGCGCATGGCACTGAAGCTTTCTTT. It codes for CASLGGAHGTEAFF.

This clonotype occurred many times. The chain couples TRBV29-1 to TRBJ2-5; no definite D call. From germline, CDR1 is SQVTM and CDR2 ANQGSEA. CDR3 length: 13 amino acids. The ends were cut back, 4 bases at V and 0 bases at J, with 9 bases in the middle. The CDR3 loop is CSVVPRNQETQYF. CDR3 in DNA: TGCAGCGTTGTCCCCAGAAACCAAGAGACCCAGTACTTC.

The chain combines TRBV6-6 with TRBJ2-2; the D call may be TRBD1 or TRBD2 (5 bases each). Germline lookup yields CDR1 MNHNY and CDR2 SVGAGI (reference sequence). The CDR3 runs to 14 residues. V gave up 5 bases and J gave up 6 bases, with 13 bases separating them. CDR3 amino acids: CASSQGDPAGELFF. CDR3 DNA: TGTGCCAGCAGTCAAGGGGACCCCGCCGGGGAGCTGTTTTTT.

This rearrangement joins TRBV19 to TRBJ1-1; TRBD1 is a possible D gene (6 bases). Germline-derived CDR1 and CDR2 are LNHDA and SQIVND (reference sequence). With 4 bases removed from V and 4 bases from J, the gap between germline ends came to 16 bases. This CDR3 comprises 15 residues. The CDR3 nucleotides are TGTGCCAGTAGTAACCCCAGGGGAAATGGCACTGAAGCTTTCTTT. Residues: CASSNPRGNGTEAFF.

Ten or more counts support this clonotype. This sequence joins TRBV9 and TRBJ2-5, with no clear D. The CDR3 is made up of 13 amino acids. The germline V gene encodes CDR1 SGDLS and CDR2 YYNGEE. V shed 0 bases and J shed 5 bases, with 8 bases lying between them. CDR3 region: CASSVDSGETQYF. CDR3 bases: TGTGCCAGCAGCGTAGATTCTGGGGAGACCCAGTACTTC.

This clonotype was observed at least ten times. The V and J genes are TRBV12-3 or TRBV12-4 and TRBJ2-7, with D perhaps TRBD1 (5 bases). The V end lost 2 bases, the J end lost 6 bases, and 17 bases lay between the germline ends. The CDR3 has 15 residues. The CDR3 spells CASSLMSGRVGEQYF. The DNA of the CDR3 is TGTGCCAGCAGTTTAATGTCAGGGCGTGTCGGCGAGCAGTACTTC.